A selection of T cell receptor beta chains follows, all from one sample in a study of metastatic and nonmetastatic thyroid tumors. TCRdb re-analyzed the PCR reads through MiXCR. The sample contains some 30,000 clones, around a third of which appear only once. What was sequenced was tumor tissue. Receptors were obtained from a female donor with papillary thyroid cancer or a benign thyroid nodule (not recorded which). Some clones in this sample may be carry-over from other donors' samples. CDR3s include the opening cysteine and the closing phenylalanine or tryptophan. A D gene is named only where the DNA matches it firmly. Clone size is not always given. Where it is, it says once, few, many or a class for expanded clones.

v_call: TRBV7-9; clone_size: NA; j_call: TRBJ2-7; d_call: NA; cdr3_aa: CASSLDRTYEQYF; cdr3_nt: TGTGCCAGCAGTCTCGACAGAACCTACGAGCAGTACTTC
v_call: TRBV11-1; clone_size: NA; j_call: TRBJ2-7; d_call: TRBD2; cdr3_aa: CASSLGLSSGSSSYEQYF; cdr3_nt: TGTGCCAGCAGCTTAGGCTTGTCTAGCGGTTCAAGCTCCTACGAGCAGTACTTC
v_call: TRBV27; clone_size: few; j_call: TRBJ2-2; d_call: TRBD1; cdr3_aa: CASSFRQGARDTGELFF; cdr3_nt: TGTGCCAGCAGTTTCCGACAGGGGGCCAGGGACACCGGGGAGCTGTTTTTT
v_call: TRBV28; clone_size: NA; j_call: TRBJ1-1; d_call: TRBD1; cdr3_aa: CASSPLGQGNTEAFF; cdr3_nt: TGTGCCAGCAGTCCCCTGGGACAGGGGAACACTGAAGCTTTCTTT
v_call: TRBV11-2; clone_size: few; j_call: TRBJ1-3; d_call: NA; cdr3_aa: CASKRGGSGNTIYF; cdr3_nt: TGTGCCAGCAAGAGGGGGGGCAGTGGAAACACCATATATTTT
v_call: TRBV6-1; clone_size: NA; j_call: TRBJ1-1; d_call: NA; cdr3_aa: CASSGTGYTEAFF; cdr3_nt: TGTGCCAGCAGTGGAACAGGGTACACTGAAGCTTTCTTT
v_call: TRBV2; clone_size: NA; j_call: TRBJ2-5; d_call: TRBD2; cdr3_aa: CASATLSGSSETQYF; cdr3_nt: TGTGCCAGCGCTACTCTTAGCGGGAGTTCCGAGACCCAGTACTTC
v_call: TRBV10-1; clone_size: NA; j_call: TRBJ2-2; d_call: NA; cdr3_aa: CASKTGDTGELFF; cdr3_nt: TGCGCCAGCAAAACGGGAGACACTGGGGAGCTGTTTTTT
v_call: TRBV2; clone_size: NA; j_call: TRBJ2-1; d_call: TRBD1; cdr3_aa: CASRGTGGGEQFF; cdr3_nt: TGTGCCAGCAGAGGGACAGGGGGGGGTGAGCAGTTCTTC
v_call: TRBV12-3/TRBV12-4; clone_size: NA; j_call: TRBJ1-6; d_call: NA; cdr3_aa: CASSFQGNSPLHF; cdr3_nt: TGTGCCAGCAGTTTCCAGGGAAATTCACCCCTCCACTTT
v_call: TRBV7-6; clone_size: NA; j_call: TRBJ1-6; d_call: TRBD1; cdr3_aa: CASSLQTGENSPLHF; cdr3_nt: TGTGCCAGCAGTCTCCAAACAGGGGAGAATTCACCCCTCCACTTT
v_call: TRBV7-9; clone_size: NA; j_call: TRBJ2-2; d_call: TRBD1; cdr3_aa: CASSRGTGNTGELFF; cdr3_nt: TGTGCCAGCAGCCGAGGGACAGGGAATACCGGGGAGCTGTTTTTT
v_call: TRBV6-1; clone_size: few; j_call: TRBJ2-2; d_call: NA; cdr3_aa: CASSGGFIVGQGAGELFF; cdr3_nt: TGTGCCAGCAGTGGGGGGTTCATAGTGGGCCAGGGTGCCGGGGAGCTGTTTTTT
v_call: TRBV28; clone_size: NA; j_call: TRBJ1-5; d_call: NA; cdr3_aa: CASSLGLGRWVNWAQHF; cdr3_nt: TGTGCCAGCAGTCTAGGTCTGGGACGGTGGGTTAATTGGGCCCAGCATTTT
v_call: TRBV19; clone_size: NA; j_call: TRBJ1-4; d_call: NA; cdr3_aa: CASSIAGKPEKLFF; cdr3_nt: TGTGCCAGTAGTATCGCAGGGAAACCGGAAAAACTGTTTTTT
v_call: TRBV5-1; clone_size: NA; j_call: TRBJ1-1; d_call: TRBD1; cdr3_aa: CASSFQGAYTEAFF; cdr3_nt: TGCGCCAGCAGCTTCCAGGGGGCCTACACTGAAGCTTTCTTT
v_call: TRBV6-1; clone_size: few; j_call: TRBJ2-5; d_call: TRBD1; cdr3_aa: CASRESGGETQYF; cdr3_nt: TGTGCCAGCAGGGAATCAGGGGGCGAGACCCAGTACTTC
v_call: TRBV10-3; clone_size: few; j_call: TRBJ1-1; d_call: NA; cdr3_aa: CAISGGNTRSEAFF; cdr3_nt: TGTGCCATCAGTGGGGGGAACACCAGATCGGAAGCTTTCTTT
v_call: TRBV6-1; clone_size: few; j_call: TRBJ2-7; d_call: TRBD2; cdr3_aa: CASRGSSGRSYEQYF; cdr3_nt: TGTGCCAGCAGGGGGTCTAGCGGGCGTTCCTACGAGCAGTACTTC
v_call: TRBV11-2; clone_size: NA; j_call: TRBJ2-7; d_call: TRBD1; cdr3_aa: CASRRPGQGAYEQYF; cdr3_nt: TGTGCCAGCAGGCGCCCGGGTCAGGGGGCTTACGAGCAGTACTTC
v_call: TRBV7-6; clone_size: once; j_call: TRBJ2-7; d_call: TRBD1; cdr3_aa: CASSPREGADEQYF; cdr3_nt: TGTGCCAGCAGCCCCCGAGAGGGGGCGGACGAGCAGTACTTC
v_call: TRBV7-6; clone_size: NA; j_call: TRBJ2-3; d_call: TRBD1; cdr3_aa: CASSQGQGITDTQYF; cdr3_nt: TGTGCCAGCAGCCAGGGACAGGGGATCACAGATACGCAGTATTTT
v_call: TRBV12-3/TRBV12-4; clone_size: NA; j_call: TRBJ2-2; d_call: NA; cdr3_aa: CASSPGERTGELFF; cdr3_nt: TGTGCCAGCAGTCCAGGGGAACGGACCGGGGAGCTGTTTTTT